This T cell receptor (beta chain) was observed in a study of cytomegalovirus exposure and HLA in healthy donors. Study results and caveats: An Asian-associated ancestry cluster reportedly showed fewer N-insertions than the roughly 670-donor mean in a later analysis.

The primer mix had 60 Vbeta and 13 Jbeta primers. Sequencing used immunoSEQ multiplex PCR; TCRdb keeps in-frame clones, though not all of them. The data contain about 150,000 clones, more than 75% of them singletons. Germline V gene data show CDR1 as SEHNR and CDR2 as FQNEAQ (reference sequence). The CDR3 extends over 17 amino acids. V shed 4 bases, J shed 0 bases, and the junction held 7 bases outside the gene matches. As for this clone: Its cognate antigen is unknown.

Each donor's status was that of a healthy bone marrow donor. The source material was PBMCs. The chain uses TRBV7-9 and TRBJ2-3, with 10 bases identical to TRBD2. This TCR came from a man under 40 in good health and CMV-seropositive. In DNA form, the CDR3 reads TGTGCCAGCAGCTCCTGGACTAGCGGAAATAGCACAGATACGCAGTATTTT. Its protein is CASSSWTSGNSTDTQYF.